The 14 T cell receptor beta chains below come from one sample, sequenced in a study of vaccination and CD4 T cells after COVID-19. No antigen has been identified for these receptors. Treatment reported: 10-day PBMC culture with coronavirus spike peptide pools or control peptides (ViraFEST assay). Sequenced with the Oncomine TCR Beta short-read assay was DNA taken from cultured CD4+ T cells. TCRdb fed the PCR reads into MiXCR, producing one record per CDR3 protein. The sample shows about 16,000 distinct CDR3 sequences, about 45% of them seen only once. Sample: CD4+ T cells from blood, cultured in vitro, taken after SARS-CoV-2 vaccination. Receptor source: a human donor who had recovered from COVID-19.

The chain combines TRBV20-1 with TRBJ2-3; 11 positions match TRBD2. V shed 7 bases, J shed 0 bases, and the junction held 3 bases outside the gene matches. This CDR3 region has 14 residues. CDR1 is DFQATT and CDR2 is SNEGSKA in the germline V gene (reference sequence). The CDR3 sequence is CSERTSGSTDTQYF. As DNA, the CDR3 is TGCAGTGAAAGGACTAGCGGGAGCACAGATACGCAGTATTTT.

This clonotype occurred a few times. The chain uses TRBV12-3 or TRBV12-4 and TRBJ1-2; D gene ambiguous. The CDR3 covers 11 residues. Trimming cost V 7 bases and J 3 bases, with 6 bases left between them. The DNA for the CDR3 is TGTGCCAGCACTCGGGACTATGGCTACACCTTC. It specifies CASTRDYGYTF.

This chain connects TRBV6-1 to TRBJ2-1, with D possibly being TRBD1 or TRBD2 (5 bases each). The germline V gene has CDR1 MNHNS and CDR2 SASEGT. CDR3 length equals 22 residues. Trimming took 5 bases from V and 5 from J, leaving 37 bases between them. The CDR3 spells CASSRGRWTDRPSRGTHNEQFF. CDR3 DNA: TGTGCCAGCAGTCGCGGTAGGTGGACGGACCGTCCATCGAGGGGCACACACAATGAGCAGTTCTTC.

V and J are TRBV2 and TRBJ1-4, with 8 nucleotides matching TRBD1. V gave up 6 bases and J gave up 8 bases; unmatched junction bases: 8. This CDR3 region has 14 residues. CDR1 and CDR2 from the germline V gene are SNHLY and FYNNEI. Here the CDR3 reads CASRIGQGNEKLFF. The CDR3 region has the DNA TGTGCCAGCAGGATAGGACAGGGAAACGAAAAACTGTTTTTT.

The chain joins TRBV7-8 to TRBJ2-7, with TRBD2 identical over 14 bases. The CDR3 sequence is 15 residues long. CDR1 SGHVS and CDR2 FQNEAQ come from the germline V gene. The V segment lost 4 bases and the J segment 7 bases; nucleotides outside the gene matches: 6. The chain's CDR3 is CASSSGLAGATEQYF. CDR3 DNA sequence: TGTGCCAGCAGCTCGGGACTAGCGGGAGCTACTGAGCAGTACTTC.

This rearrangement joins TRBV7-2 to TRBJ2-7; 11 bases match TRBD2. CDR1 is SGHTA and CDR2 is FQGNSA in the germline V gene. Trimming took 4 bases from V and 6 from J; bases not matched to a gene: 20. The CDR3 loop spans 19 amino acids. The DNA for the CDR3 is TGTGCCAGCAGCTCCTCGCTAGCGGGAGGCCCCCTGGGGGTATTCGAGCAGTACTTC. It codes for CASSSSLAGGPLGVFEQYF.

A few counts support this clonotype. The chain joins TRBV4-1 to TRBJ2-2; 9 bases fit TRBD1. The germline V gene has CDR1 MGHRA and CDR2 YSYEKL. Losses at the gene ends were 4 bases for V and 4 bases for J; bases not matched to a gene: 10. There are 17 residues in the CDR3. DNA of the CDR3: TGCGCCAGCAGCCTCGTCCGACAGGGGGTATTCACCGGGGAGCTGTTTTTT. Translated, it gives CASSLVRQGVFTGELFF.

This sequence joins TRBV28 and TRBJ1-3; 7 bases fit TRBD1. The CDR3 has 14 amino acids. Germline CDR1 is MDHEN and CDR2 is SYDVKM. V gave up 3 bases and J gave up 2 bases; unmatched junction bases: 1. The CDR3 DNA reads TGTGCCAGCAGTTTGGGGACAGCTGGAAACACCATATATTTT. Translating it yields CASSLGTAGNTIYF.

This chain uses TRBV7-9 with TRBJ2-5; D ambiguous. The CDR3 is 12 amino acids. Germline loops: CDR1 SEHNR, CDR2 FQNEAQ (reference sequence). V lost 1 base, J lost 4 bases, and 4 bases lay in between. CDR3 sequence reads: CASSLVIETQYF. In nucleotides, the CDR3 is TGTGCCAGCAGCTTAGTAATAGAGACCCAGTACTTC.

V gene TRBV18 combines with J gene TRBJ1-1, with D maybe TRBD1 (6 bases). CDR3 size: 15 residues. Per germline, CDR1 KGHSH and CDR2 LQKENI. V gave up 3 bases and J gave up 1 base, with 12 bases separating them. The CDR3 DNA follows: TGTGCCAGCTCACCGGTAGGACAGACGAACACTGAAGCTTTCTTT. Translation: CASSPVGQTNTEAFF.

This chain connects TRBV30 to TRBJ1-5; 11 nucleotides match TRBD1. Germline-derived CDR1 and CDR2 are GTSNPN and SVGIG (reference sequence). V shed 3 bases and J 6 bases; nucleotides not matched to a gene: 7. This CDR3 has 15 residues. This CDR3 is CAWRDRGRIGQPQHF. The CDR3 bases are TGTGCCTGGAGGGACAGGGGGCGCATCGGTCAGCCCCAGCATTTT.

The chain links TRBV20-1 to TRBJ1-6, with D possibly TRBD1 on 5 matching bases. Germline loops: CDR1 DFQATT, CDR2 SNEGSKA (reference sequence). Trimming pared 1 base from V and 9 bases from J, leaving 22 bases between. The CDR3 has 17 amino acids. As DNA, the CDR3 is TGCAGTGCTAGAGGAATGGAGGGGCTCGAGGTTGCTTCACCCCTCCACTTT. Amino acid sequence: CSARGMEGLEVASPLHF.

The chain recombines TRBV2 with TRBJ2-7; TRBD2 aligns across 11 bases. The CDR3 spans 16 residues. Germline V CDR1 and CDR2: SNHLY, FYNNEI. V shed 4 bases and J 6 bases; nucleotides not matched to a gene: 11. The CDR3 nucleotides read TGTGCCAGCAGTGTTTCTAGCGGGAGGCCGGGGGTCGAGCAGTACTTC. Protein sequence: CASSVSSGRPGVEQYF.

The J gene is TRBJ2-5, the V gene TRBV20-1; 7 bases map to TRBD2. CDR1 is DFQATT and CDR2 is SNEGSKA in the germline V gene (reference sequence). V shed 0 bases, J shed 4 bases, and the junction held 5 bases outside the gene matches. The CDR3 covers 14 residues. The CDR3 reads CSARDPSGRETQYF. The CDR3 region has the DNA TGCAGTGCTAGAGATCCTAGCGGACGAGAGACCCAGTACTTC.